The clone carrying this TCR beta chain was observed at least ten times. What it binds is unknown. Time point meaning: pre-sensitization, week 0. Treatment here: therapeutic diphenylcyclopropenone sensitization with weekly scalp DPC. Blood draws preceded each patch test application. Methods used by the authors: TCRs per sample had a median of about 100,000 and ranged from about 20,000 to 700,000. Via MiXCR, TCRdb re-called the RACE reads, giving one row per CDR3 protein. These V and J calls are TCRdb output, not the study's own analysis. The table shows 300,000 to 400,000 distinct CDR3 sequences, with less than 6.5% occurring only once. From germline, CDR1 is MDHEN and CDR2 SYDVKM. V lost 6 bases and J lost 0, with 11 bases in between. The CDR3 is 14 residues long. The entry originates in a study of human T cells and chemical hapten exposure. General study findings and limits: Sensitization with DPC brought no change to TCRs above 1 in 1000 in frequency.

This clonotype originated in a woman aged 45 to 65 with alopecia areata. Some clones in this sample may be carry-over from other donors' samples. The source was whole blood, collected in connection with sensitization to the hapten diphenylcyclopropenone (DPC). The chain carries TRBV28 and TRBJ1-1; D is ambiguous. The CDR3 is CASRGGDMNTEAFF. CDR3 in DNA: TGTGCCAGCAGGGGTGGAGATATGAACACTGAAGCTTTCTTT.